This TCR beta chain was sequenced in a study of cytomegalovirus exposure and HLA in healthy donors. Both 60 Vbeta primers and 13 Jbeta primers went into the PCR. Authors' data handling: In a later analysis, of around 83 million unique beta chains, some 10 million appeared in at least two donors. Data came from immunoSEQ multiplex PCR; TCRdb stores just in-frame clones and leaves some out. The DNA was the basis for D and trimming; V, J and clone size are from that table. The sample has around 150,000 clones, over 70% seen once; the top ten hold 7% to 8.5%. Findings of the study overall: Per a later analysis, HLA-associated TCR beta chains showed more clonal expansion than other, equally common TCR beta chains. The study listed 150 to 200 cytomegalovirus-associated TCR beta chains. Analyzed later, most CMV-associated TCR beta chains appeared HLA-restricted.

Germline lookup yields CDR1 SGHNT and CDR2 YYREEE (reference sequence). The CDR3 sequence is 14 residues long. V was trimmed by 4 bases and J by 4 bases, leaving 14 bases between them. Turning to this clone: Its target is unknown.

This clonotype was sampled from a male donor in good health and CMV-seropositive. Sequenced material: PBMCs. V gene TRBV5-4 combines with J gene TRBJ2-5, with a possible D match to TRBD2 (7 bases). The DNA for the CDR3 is TGTGCCAGCAGCGTTTGGGGGGGCCGAGAGACCCAGTACTTC. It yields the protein CASSVWGGRETQYF. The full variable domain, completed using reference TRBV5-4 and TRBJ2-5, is ETGVTQSPTHLIKTRGQQVTLRCSSQSGHNTVSWYQQALGQGPQFIFQYYREEENGRGNFPPRFSGLQFPNYSSELNVNALELDDSALYLCASSVWGGRETQYFGPGTRLLVL.